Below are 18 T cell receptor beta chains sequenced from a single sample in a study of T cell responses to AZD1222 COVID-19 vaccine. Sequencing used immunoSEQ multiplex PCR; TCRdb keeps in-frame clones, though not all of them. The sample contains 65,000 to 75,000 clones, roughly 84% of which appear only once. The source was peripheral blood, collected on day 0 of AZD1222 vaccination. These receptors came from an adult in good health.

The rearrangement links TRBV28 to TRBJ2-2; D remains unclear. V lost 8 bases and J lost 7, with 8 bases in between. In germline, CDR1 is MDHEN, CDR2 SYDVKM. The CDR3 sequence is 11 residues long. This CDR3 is CASADGGELFF. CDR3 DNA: TGTGCCAGCGCGGATGGCGGGGAGCTGTTTTTT. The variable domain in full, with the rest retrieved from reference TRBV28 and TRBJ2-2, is DVKVTQSSRYLVKRTGEKVFLECVQDMDHENMFWYRQDPGLGLRLIYFSYDVKMKEKGDIPEGYSVSREKKERFSLILESASTNQTSMYLCASADGGELFFGEGSRLTVL.

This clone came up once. The CDR3 DNA follows: TGTGCCACCAGCAGACAGGGAGATAATTCACCCCTCCACTTT. Translated, it gives CATSRQGDNSPLHF. The chain employs TRBV15 and TRBJ1-6; a weak D match, TRBD1 (5 bases). The germline V gene encodes CDR1 LNHNV and CDR2 YYDKDF (reference sequence). Deletions cut 2 bases from V and 5 bases from J, with 7 bases between. This CDR3 contains 14 residues.

CDR3 DNA sequence: TGTGCCAGTACTAAGGCAGGGGGGCCGTACAATGAGCAGTTCTTC. Protein sequence: CASTKAGGPYNEQFF. The chain combines TRBV19 with TRBJ2-1; D perhaps matches TRBD1 (7 bases). V was pared by 7 bases and J by 4 bases, with 17 bases between. Looked up from germline, CDR1 is LNHDA and CDR2 is SQIVND (reference sequence). CDR3 length: 15 residues.

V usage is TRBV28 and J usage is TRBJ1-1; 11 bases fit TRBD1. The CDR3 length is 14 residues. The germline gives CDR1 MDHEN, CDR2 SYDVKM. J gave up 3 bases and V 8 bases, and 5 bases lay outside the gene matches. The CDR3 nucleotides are TGTGCCAGCCAGGACAGGGGGCTCCACACTGAAGCTTTCTTT. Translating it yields CASQDRGLHTEAFF.

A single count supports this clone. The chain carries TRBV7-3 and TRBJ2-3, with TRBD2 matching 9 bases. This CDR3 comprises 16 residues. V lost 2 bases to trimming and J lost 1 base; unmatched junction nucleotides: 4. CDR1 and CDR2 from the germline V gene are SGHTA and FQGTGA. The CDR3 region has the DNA TGTGCCAGCAGCTTAGGAGCGGGAGGTGGCACAGATACGCAGTATTTT. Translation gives CASSLGAGGGTDTQYF.

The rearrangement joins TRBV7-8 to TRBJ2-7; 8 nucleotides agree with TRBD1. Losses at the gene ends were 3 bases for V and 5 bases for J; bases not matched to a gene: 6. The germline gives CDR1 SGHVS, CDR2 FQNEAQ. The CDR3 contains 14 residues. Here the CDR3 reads CASSLGGQGDEQYF. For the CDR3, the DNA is TGTGCCAGCAGCTTGGGAGGACAGGGTGACGAGCAGTACTTC.

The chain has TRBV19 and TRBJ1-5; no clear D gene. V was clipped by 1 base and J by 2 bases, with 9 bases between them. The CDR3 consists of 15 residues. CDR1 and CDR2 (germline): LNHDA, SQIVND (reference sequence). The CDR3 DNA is TGTGCCAGTAGTATAGTCGGTTTTGGCAATCAGCCCCAGCATTTT. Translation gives CASSIVGFGNQPQHF.

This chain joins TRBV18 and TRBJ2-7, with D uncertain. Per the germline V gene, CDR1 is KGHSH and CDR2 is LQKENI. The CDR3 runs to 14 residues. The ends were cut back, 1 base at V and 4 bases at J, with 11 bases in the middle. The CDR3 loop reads CASSPLDGRYEQYF. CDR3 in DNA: TGTGCCAGCTCACCACTAGACGGGCGATACGAGCAGTACTTC. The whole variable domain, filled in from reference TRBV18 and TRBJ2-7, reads NAGVMQNPRHLVRRRGQEARLRCSPMKGHSHVYWYRQLPEEGLKFMVYLQKENIIDESGMPKERFSAEFPKEGPSILRIQQVVRGDSAAYFCASSPLDGRYEQYFGPGTRLTVT.

CDR3 in amino acids: CASSLEVSEAFF. In DNA form, the CDR3 reads TGTGCCAGCAGTTTGGAGGTCTCTGAAGCTTTCTTT. The V gene is TRBV12-3 or TRBV12-4, the J gene TRBJ1-1; D not resolved. Trimming took off 3 bases at V and 6 bases at J, with 8 bases between the two ends. The CDR3 length is 12 residues.

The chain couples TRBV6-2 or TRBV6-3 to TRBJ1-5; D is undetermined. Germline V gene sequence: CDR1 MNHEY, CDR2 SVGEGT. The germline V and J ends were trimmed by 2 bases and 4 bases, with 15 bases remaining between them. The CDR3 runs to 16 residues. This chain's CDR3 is CASSYHSILGNQPQHF. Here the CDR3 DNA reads TGTGCCAGCAGTTACCACAGCATCCTTGGAAATCAGCCCCAGCATTTT.

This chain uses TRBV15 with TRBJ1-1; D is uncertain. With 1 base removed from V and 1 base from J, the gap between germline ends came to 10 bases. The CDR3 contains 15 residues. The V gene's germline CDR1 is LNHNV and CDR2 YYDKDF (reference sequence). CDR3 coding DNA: TGTGCCACCAGCAGAGGGGTTGGAGGGAACACTGAAGCTTTCTTT. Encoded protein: CATSRGVGGNTEAFF. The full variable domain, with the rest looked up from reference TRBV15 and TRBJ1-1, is DAMVIQNPRYQVTQFGKPVTLSCSQTLNHNVMYWYQQKSSQAPKLLFHYYDKDFNNEADTPDNFQSRRPNTSFCFLDIRSPGLGDTAMYLCATSRGVGGNTEAFFGQGTRLTVV.

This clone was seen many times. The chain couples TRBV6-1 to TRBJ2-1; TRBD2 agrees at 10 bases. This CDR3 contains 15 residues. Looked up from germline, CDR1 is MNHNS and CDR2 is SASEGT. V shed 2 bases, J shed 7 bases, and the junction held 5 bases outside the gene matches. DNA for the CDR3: TGTGCCAGCAGTGAACGCGCTAGCGGGAGTAATGAGCAGTTCTTC. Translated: CASSERASGSNEQFF.

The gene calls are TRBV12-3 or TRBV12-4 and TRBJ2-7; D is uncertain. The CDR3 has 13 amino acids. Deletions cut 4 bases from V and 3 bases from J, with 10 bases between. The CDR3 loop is CASSSTNNYEQYF. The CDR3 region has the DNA TGTGCCAGCAGTTCGACAAACAACTACGAGCAGTACTTC.

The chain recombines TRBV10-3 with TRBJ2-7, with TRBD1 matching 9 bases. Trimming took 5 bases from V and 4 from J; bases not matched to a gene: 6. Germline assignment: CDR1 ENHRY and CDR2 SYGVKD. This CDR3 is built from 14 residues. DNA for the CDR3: TGTGCCATCAGTATGGGACAGGGCCCTTACGAGCAGTACTTC. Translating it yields CAISMGQGPYEQYF.

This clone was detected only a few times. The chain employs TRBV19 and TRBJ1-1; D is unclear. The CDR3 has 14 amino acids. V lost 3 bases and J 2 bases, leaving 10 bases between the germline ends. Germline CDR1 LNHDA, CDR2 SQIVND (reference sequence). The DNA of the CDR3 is TGTGCCAGTAGTATCGGGCAGACCAACACTGAAGCTTTCTTT. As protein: CASSIGQTNTEAFF.

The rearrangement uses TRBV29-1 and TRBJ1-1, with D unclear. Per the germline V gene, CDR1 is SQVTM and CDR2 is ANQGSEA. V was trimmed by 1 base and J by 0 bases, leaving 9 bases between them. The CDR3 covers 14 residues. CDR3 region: CSVEGTDLNTEAFF. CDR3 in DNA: TGCAGCGTTGAAGGTACGGACTTGAACACTGAAGCTTTCTTT.

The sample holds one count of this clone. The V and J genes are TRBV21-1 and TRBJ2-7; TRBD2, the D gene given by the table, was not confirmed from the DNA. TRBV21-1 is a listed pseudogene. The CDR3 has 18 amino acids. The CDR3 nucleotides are TGTGCCACCGCGGGGAGGCTAGCGGGGGGCCTTAGCTCCTACGAGCAGTACTTC. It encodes CATAGRLAGGLSSYEQYF.

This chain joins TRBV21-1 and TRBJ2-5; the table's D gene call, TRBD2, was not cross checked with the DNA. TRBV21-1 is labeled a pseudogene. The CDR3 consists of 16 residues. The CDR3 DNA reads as TGTGCCAGCAGCAAAGTGAATAGCGGGGCACAAGAGACCCAGTACTTC. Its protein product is CASSKVNSGAQETQYF.